This TCR beta chain was documented in a study of blood T cells in healthy people across ages. Only a few counts were recorded for this clonotype. Sample-barcoded 5' priming and a J-beta primer mix drove a second PCR of 7 to 11 cycles. A template-switch adaptor with 12 random nucleotides tagged each cDNA molecule. MiXCR, run by TCRdb on the 5' RACE reads, gives a single entry per CDR3 protein. The sample lists around 1.5 million distinct CDR3 sequences, approximately 42% occurring once. The sequenced sample consisted of blood. The origin of this receptor is a woman aged 18-29 years in good health.

In DNA, the CDR3 is TGCAGTGCTAGCAGCGGGACAGAAAGCGGCTATGGCTACACCTTC. Translation: CSASSGTESGYGYTF. The rearrangement joins TRBV20-1 to TRBJ1-2, with 7 nucleotides matching TRBD1. Germline V lookup: CDR1 DFQATT, CDR2 SNEGSKA (reference sequence). Losses at the gene ends were 3 bases for V and 4 bases for J; bases not matched to a gene: 11. The CDR3 extends over 15 amino acids.